Following are 2 T cell receptor beta chains from one sample sequenced in a study of CD8+CD57+ T cells in acquired aplastic anemia. Genomic DNA constituted the template upon which TCR beta VDJ and CDR3 profiling was performed. In TCRdb, the reads were re-called with MiXCR into one record per CDR3 protein. The table lists around 500,000 distinct CDR3 sequences, around a third of them singletons. Sequenced patients had shown CD8+CD57+ cell expansion by flow cytometry. Material for sequencing was sorted CD4+, CD8+, or CD8+CD57+ T cells (not recorded which) from PBMCs. Receptors originate from a human donor with aplastic anemia.

This clonotype was recorded a few times. The chain uses TRBV18 and TRBJ1-3, with D possibly being TRBD1 (5 bases). V shed 3 bases and J shed 4 bases, with 10 bases lying between them. The CDR3 extends over 14 amino acids. Germline assignment: CDR1 KGHSH and CDR2 LQKENI. The CDR3 coding sequence is TGTGCCAGCTCACCCGAGGGGCTCGGAAACACCATATATTTT. Protein sequence: CASSPEGLGNTIYF.

The chain combines TRBV7-2 with TRBJ2-1; 7 bases match TRBD2. CDR3 length: 15 residues. Germline CDR1 is SGHTA and CDR2 is FQGNSA. V shed 4 bases and J 9 bases; nucleotides not matched to a gene: 12. Written as DNA, the CDR3 is TGTGCCAGCAGCTCTACCGGGACTATTAGCTTTGAGCAGTTCTTC. Protein: CASSSTGTISFEQFF.